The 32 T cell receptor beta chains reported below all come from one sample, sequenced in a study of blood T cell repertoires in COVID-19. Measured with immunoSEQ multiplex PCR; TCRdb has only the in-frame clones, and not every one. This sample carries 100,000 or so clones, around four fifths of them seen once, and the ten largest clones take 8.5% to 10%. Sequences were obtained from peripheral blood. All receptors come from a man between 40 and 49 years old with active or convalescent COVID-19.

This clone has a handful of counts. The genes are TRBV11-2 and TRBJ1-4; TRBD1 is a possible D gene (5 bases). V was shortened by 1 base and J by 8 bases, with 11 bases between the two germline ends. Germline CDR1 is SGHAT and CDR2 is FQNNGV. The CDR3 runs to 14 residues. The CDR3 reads CASSLAAGSEKLFF. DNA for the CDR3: TGTGCCAGCAGCTTAGCGGCAGGGTCCGAAAAACTGTTTTTT. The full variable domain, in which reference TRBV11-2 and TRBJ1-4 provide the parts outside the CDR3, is EAGVAQSPRYKIIEKRQSVAFWCNPISGHATLYWYQQILGQGPKLLIQFQNNGVVDDSQLPKDRFSAERLKGVDSTLKIQPAKLEDSAVYLCASSLAAGSEKLFFGSGTQLSVL.

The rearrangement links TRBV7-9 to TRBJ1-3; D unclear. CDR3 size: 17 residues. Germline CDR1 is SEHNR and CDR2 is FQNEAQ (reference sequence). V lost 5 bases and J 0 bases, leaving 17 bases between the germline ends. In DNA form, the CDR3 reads TGTGCCAGCAGCCCCCTTTTTTTACAGAGCTCTGGAAACACCATATATTTT. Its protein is CASSPLFLQSSGNTIYF.

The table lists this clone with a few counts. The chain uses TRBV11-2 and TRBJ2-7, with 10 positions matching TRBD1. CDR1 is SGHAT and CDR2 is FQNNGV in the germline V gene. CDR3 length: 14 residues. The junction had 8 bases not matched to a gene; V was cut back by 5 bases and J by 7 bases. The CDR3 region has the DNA TGTGCCAGCAGCCCAGACAGGGGGCGAGGGGAGCAGTACTTC. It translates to CASSPDRGRGEQYF.

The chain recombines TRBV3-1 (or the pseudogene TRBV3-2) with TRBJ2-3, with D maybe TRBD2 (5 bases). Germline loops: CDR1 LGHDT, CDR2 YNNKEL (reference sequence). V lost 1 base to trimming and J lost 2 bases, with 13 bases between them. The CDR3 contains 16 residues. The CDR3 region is CASSQGTLIFTDTQYF. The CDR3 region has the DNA TGTGCCAGCAGCCAAGGGACTCTTATCTTCACAGATACGCAGTATTTT.

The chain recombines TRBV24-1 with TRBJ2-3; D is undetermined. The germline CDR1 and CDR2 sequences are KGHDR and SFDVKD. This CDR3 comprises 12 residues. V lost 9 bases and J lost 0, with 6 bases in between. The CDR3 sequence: CATSGSTDTQYF. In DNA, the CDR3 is TGTGCCACCTCCGGGAGCACAGATACGCAGTATTTT.

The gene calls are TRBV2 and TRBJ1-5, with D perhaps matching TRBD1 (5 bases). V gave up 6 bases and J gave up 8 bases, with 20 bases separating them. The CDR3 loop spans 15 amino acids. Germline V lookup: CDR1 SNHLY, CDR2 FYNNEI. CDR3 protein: CASRVGRSGGEPQHF. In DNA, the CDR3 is TGTGCCAGCAGGGTAGGCAGGTCGGGAGGGGAGCCCCAGCATTTT.

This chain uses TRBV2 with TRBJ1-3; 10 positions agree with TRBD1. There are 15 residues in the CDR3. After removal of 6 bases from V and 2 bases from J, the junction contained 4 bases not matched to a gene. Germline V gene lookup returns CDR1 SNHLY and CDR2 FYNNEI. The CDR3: CASRRQGAAGNTIYF. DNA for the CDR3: TGTGCCAGCAGAAGACAGGGGGCGGCTGGAAACACCATATATTTT.

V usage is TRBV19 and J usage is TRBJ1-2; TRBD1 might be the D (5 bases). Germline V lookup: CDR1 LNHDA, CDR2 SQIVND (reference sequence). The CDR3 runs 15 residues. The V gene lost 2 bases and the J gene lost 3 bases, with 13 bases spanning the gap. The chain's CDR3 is CASSISSGGYYGYTF. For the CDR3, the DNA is TGTGCCAGTAGTATATCGAGCGGGGGATACTATGGCTACACCTTC.

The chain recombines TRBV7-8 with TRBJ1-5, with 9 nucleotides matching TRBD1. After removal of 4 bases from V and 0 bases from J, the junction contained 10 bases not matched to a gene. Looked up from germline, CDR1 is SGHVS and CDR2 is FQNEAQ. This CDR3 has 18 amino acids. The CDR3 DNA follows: TGTGCCAGCAGCTCTGGACAGGGACAGGGTTATAGCAATCAGCCCCAGCATTTT. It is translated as CASSSGQGQGYSNQPQHF. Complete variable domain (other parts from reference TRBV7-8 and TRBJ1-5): GAGVSQSPRYKVAKRGQDVALRCDPISGHVSLFWYQQALGQGPEFLTYFQNEAQLDKSGLPSDRFFAERPEGSVSTLKIQRTQQEDSAVYLCASSSGQGQGYSNQPQHFGDGTRLSIL.

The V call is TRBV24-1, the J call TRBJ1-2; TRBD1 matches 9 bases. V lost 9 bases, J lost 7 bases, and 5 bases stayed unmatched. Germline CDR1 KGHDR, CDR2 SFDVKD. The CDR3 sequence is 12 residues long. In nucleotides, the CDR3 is TGTGCCACCGGACCGACAGGGGGTGGCTACACCTTC. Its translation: CATGPTGGGYTF.

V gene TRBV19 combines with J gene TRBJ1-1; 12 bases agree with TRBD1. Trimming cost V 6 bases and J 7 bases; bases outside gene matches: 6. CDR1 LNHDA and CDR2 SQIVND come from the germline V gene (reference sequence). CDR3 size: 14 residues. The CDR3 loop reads CASRPGQGAGEAFF. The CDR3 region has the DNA TGTGCCAGTAGACCGGGACAGGGGGCTGGTGAAGCTTTCTTT.

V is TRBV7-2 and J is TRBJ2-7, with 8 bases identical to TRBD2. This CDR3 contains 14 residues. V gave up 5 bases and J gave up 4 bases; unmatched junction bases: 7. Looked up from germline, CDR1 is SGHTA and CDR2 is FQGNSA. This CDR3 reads CASSTTSGPYEQYF. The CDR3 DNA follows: TGTGCCAGCAGCACCACTAGCGGACCATACGAGCAGTACTTC.

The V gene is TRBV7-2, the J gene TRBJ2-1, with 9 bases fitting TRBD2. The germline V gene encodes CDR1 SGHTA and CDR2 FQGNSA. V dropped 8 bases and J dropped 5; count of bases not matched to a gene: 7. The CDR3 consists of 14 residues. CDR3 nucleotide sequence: TGTGCCAGCCGGACCGGGACTAGCAACAATGAGCAGTTCTTC. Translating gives CASRTGTSNNEQFF.

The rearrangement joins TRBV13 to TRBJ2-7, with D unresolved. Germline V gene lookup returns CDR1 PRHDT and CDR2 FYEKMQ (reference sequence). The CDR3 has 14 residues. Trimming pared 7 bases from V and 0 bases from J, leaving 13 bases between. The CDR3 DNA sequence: TGTGCCAGCACCCGACCGGGTCCCTCCTACGAGCAGTACTTC. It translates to CASTRPGPSYEQYF.

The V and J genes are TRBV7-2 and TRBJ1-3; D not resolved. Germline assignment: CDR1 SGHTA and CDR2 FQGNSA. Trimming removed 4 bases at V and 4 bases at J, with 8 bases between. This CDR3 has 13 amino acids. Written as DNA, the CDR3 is TGTGCCAGCAGCTACGGGGTGGGAAACACCATATATTTT. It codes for CASSYGVGNTIYF.

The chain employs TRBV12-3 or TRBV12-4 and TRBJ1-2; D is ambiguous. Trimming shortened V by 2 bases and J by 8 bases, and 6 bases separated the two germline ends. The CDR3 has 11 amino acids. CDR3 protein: CASSLWAGYTF. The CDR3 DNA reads TGTGCCAGCAGTTTATGGGCCGGCTACACCTTC.

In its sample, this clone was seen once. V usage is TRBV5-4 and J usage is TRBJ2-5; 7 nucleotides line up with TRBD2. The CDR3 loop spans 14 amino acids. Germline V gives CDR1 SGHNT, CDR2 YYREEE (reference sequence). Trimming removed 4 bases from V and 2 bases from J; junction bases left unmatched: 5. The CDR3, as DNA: TGTGCCAGCAGCGTCGGGGGGACGCAAGAGACCCAGTACTTC. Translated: CASSVGGTQETQYF.

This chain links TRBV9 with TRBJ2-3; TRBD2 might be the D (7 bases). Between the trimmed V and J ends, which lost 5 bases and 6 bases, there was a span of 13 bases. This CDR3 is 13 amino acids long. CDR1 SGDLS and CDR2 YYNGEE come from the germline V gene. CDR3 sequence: CASRRGGADTQYF. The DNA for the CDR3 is TGTGCCAGCAGGAGGGGGGGGGCGGATACGCAGTATTTT.

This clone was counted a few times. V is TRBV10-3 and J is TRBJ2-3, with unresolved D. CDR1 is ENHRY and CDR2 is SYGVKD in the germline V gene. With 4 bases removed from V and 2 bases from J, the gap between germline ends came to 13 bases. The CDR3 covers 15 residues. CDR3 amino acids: CAISAIRANTDTQYF. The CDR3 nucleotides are TGTGCCATCAGTGCTATTAGAGCTAACACAGATACGCAGTATTTT.

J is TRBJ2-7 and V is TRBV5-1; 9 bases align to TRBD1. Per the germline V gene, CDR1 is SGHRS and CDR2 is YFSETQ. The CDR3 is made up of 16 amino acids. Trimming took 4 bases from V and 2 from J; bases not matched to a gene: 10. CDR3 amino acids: CASSPGTGIGPYEQYF. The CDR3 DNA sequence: TGCGCCAGCAGCCCCGGGACAGGGATAGGACCCTACGAGCAGTACTTC.

Here the CDR3 reads CASSPSGGTNTGELFF. DNA of the CDR3: TGTGCCAGCAGCCCTAGCGGGGGGACAAACACCGGGGAGCTGTTTTTT. J is TRBJ2-2 and V is TRBV5-4; 11 nucleotides agree with TRBD2. V was clipped by 4 bases and J by 2 bases; unmatched bases: 4. The CDR3 spans 16 residues. Germline CDR1 reads SGHNT; CDR2 reads YYREEE (reference sequence).

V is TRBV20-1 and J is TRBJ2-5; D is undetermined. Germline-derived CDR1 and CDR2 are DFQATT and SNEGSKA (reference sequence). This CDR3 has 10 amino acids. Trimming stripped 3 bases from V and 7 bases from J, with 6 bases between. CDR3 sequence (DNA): TGCAGTGCTAGTGAGGCGACCCAGTACTTC. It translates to CSASEATQYF.

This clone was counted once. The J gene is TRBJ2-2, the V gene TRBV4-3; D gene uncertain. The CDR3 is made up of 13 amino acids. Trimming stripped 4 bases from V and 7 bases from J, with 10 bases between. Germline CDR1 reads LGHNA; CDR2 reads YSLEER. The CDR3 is CASSPAHYGELFF. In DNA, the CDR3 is TGCGCCAGCAGCCCGGCCCACTACGGGGAGCTGTTTTTT.

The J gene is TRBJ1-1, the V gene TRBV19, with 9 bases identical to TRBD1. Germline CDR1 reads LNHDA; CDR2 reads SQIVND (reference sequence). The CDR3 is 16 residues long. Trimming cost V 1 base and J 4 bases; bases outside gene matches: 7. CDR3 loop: CASSIGPWDRATEAFF. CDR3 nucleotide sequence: TGTGCCAGTAGTATAGGGCCCTGGGACAGGGCCACTGAAGCTTTCTTT. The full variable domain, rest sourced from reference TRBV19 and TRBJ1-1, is DGGITQSPKYLFRKEGQNVTLSCEQNLNHDAMYWYRQDPGQGLRLIYYSQIVNDFQKGDIAEGYSVSREKKESFPLTVTSAQKNPTAFYLCASSIGPWDRATEAFFGQGTRLTVV.

The CDR3 DNA reads as TGTGCCAGCAGCTTAGTGTCGCTACTCATCGGGGAGACCCAGTACTTC. Translating gives CASSLVSLLIGETQYF. The chain is built from TRBV11-2 and TRBJ2-5; D is ambiguous. CDR1 SGHAT and CDR2 FQNNGV come from the germline V gene. V lost 1 base and J 5 bases, leaving 17 bases between the germline ends. CDR3 length: 16 amino acids.

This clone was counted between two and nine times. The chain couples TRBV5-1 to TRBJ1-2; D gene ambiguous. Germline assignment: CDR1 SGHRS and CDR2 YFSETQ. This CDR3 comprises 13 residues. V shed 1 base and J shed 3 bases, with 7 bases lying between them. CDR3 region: CASSLLADYGYTF. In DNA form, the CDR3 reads TGCGCCAGCAGCTTGCTAGCAGACTATGGCTACACCTTC.

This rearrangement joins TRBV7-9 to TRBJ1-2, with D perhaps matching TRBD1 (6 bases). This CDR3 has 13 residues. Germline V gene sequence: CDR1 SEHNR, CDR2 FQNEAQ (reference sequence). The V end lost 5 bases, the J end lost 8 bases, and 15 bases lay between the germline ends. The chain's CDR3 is CASSLGDKQGYTF. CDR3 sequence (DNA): TGTGCCAGCAGCCTGGGGGACAAACAAGGCTACACCTTC.

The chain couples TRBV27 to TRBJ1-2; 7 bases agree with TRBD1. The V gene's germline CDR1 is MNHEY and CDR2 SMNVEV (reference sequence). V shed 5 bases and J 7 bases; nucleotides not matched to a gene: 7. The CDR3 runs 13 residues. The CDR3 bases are TGTGCCAGCAGTCCGGAGGGGGCAGGTGGCTACACCTTC. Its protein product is CASSPEGAGGYTF.

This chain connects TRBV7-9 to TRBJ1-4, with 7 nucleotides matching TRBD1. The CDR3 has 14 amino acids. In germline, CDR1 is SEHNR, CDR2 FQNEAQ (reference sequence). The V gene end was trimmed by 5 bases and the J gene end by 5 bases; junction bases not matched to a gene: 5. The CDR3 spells CASSHRGFNEKLFF. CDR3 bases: TGTGCCAGCAGCCACAGGGGCTTCAATGAAAAACTGTTTTTT.

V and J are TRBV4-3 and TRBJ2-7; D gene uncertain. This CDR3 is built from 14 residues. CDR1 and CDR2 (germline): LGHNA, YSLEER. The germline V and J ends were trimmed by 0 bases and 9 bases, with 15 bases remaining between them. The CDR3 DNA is TGCGCCAGCAGCCAAGAGCTAGTCGGGTTCGGGCAGTACTTC. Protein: CASSQELVGFGQYF.

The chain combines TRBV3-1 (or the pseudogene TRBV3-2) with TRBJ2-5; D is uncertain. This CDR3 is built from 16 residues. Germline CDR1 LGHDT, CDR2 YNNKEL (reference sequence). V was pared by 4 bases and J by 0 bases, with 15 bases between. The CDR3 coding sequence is TGTGCCAGCAGCCTCCGACAAGGTCTGCACCAAGAGACCCAGTACTTC. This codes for CASSLRQGLHQETQYF.

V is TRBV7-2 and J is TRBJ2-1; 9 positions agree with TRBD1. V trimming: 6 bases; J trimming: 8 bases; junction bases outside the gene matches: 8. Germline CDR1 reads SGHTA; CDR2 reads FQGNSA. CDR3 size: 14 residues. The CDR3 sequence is CASRAMGQGDEQFF. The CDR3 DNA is TGTGCCAGCAGAGCTATGGGACAGGGCGATGAGCAGTTCTTC.